The 24 T cell receptor beta chains below come from one sample, sequenced in a study of blood T cell repertoires in COVID-19. The table came from immunoSEQ multiplex PCR; TCRdb's copy has only in-frame clones and leaves some out. The sample holds 100,000 to 150,000 clones, more than 75% seen once. Material for sequencing was peripheral blood. These receptors were taken from a man aged 45-65 years with active COVID-19.

V gene TRBV6-6 combines with J gene TRBJ2-7; 9 bases fit TRBD2. This CDR3 spans 14 amino acids. Germline V gene sequence: CDR1 MNHNY, CDR2 SVGAGI (reference sequence). With V trimmed by 0 bases and J by 7 bases, 4 bases remained unmatched. The CDR3 sequence is CASSYSAGGSEQYV. As DNA, the CDR3 is TGTGCCAGCAGTTACTCGGCGGGAGGGTCTGAGCAGTACGTC.

The chain has TRBV5-1 and TRBJ2-3; D might be TRBD1 (6 bases). The germline V gene has CDR1 SGHRS and CDR2 YFSETQ. This CDR3 is 16 amino acids long. The ends were cut back, 2 bases at V and 3 bases at J, with 16 bases in the middle. The CDR3 spells CASSFFRDTVTDTQYF. The CDR3 region has the DNA TGCGCCAGCAGCTTTTTCCGGGACACAGTGACAGATACGCAGTATTTT.

CDR3 sequence (DNA): TGTGCCAGCAGCCAAGATTCTCGGCAGGGGGTCGCGAACACCGGGGAGCTGTTTTTT. It yields the protein CASSQDSRQGVANTGELFF. The gene calls are TRBV14 and TRBJ2-2; 7 bases map to TRBD1. Germline CDR1 is SGHDN and CDR2 is FVKESK. There are 19 residues in the CDR3. V dropped 0 bases and J dropped 0; count of bases not matched to a gene: 10.

This clone occurred once. J is TRBJ2-3 and V is TRBV11-2; 11 bases fit TRBD2. The V gene's germline CDR1 is SGHAT and CDR2 FQNNGV. V shed 4 bases, J shed 5 bases, and the junction held 5 bases outside the gene matches. There are 15 residues in the CDR3. This CDR3 reads CASSSLAGVVDTQYF. CDR3 nucleotides: TGTGCCAGCAGCTCACTAGCGGGAGTGGTAGATACGCAGTATTTT.

The chain joins TRBV10-3 to TRBJ1-3; the D gene is possibly TRBD1 (5 bases). V gave up 8 bases and J gave up 1 base, with 6 bases separating them. Germline-derived CDR1 and CDR2 are ENHRY and SYGVKD. The CDR3 extends over 12 amino acids. The CDR3 loop reads CAIQGSGNTIYF. Here the CDR3 DNA reads TGTGCCATCCAGGGTTCTGGAAACACCATATATTTT.

This rearrangement joins TRBV5-1 to TRBJ1-3, with D uncertain. Trimming cost V 4 bases and J 0 bases, with 8 bases left between them. CDR1 SGHRS and CDR2 YFSETQ come from the germline V gene. This CDR3 spans 14 amino acids. In nucleotides, the CDR3 is TGCGCCAGCAGCCGAGAGGGCTCTGGAAACACCATATATTTT. Translating it yields CASSREGSGNTIYF.

J is TRBJ2-2 and V is TRBV30; 9 positions agree with TRBD1. Trimming took 2 bases from V and 2 from J; bases not matched to a gene: 9. The germline CDR1 and CDR2 sequences are GTSNPN and SVGIG (reference sequence). CDR3 length equals 17 residues. CDR3 amino acids: CAWSRKGQGGNTGELFF. CDR3 DNA: TGTGCCTGGAGTCGTAAGGGACAGGGAGGTAACACCGGGGAGCTGTTTTTT.

J is TRBJ2-1 and V is TRBV5-1; 9 bases fit TRBD1. The CDR3 covers 15 residues. The trim removed 4 bases at V and 4 bases at J, leaving 6 bases unmatched. CDR1 and CDR2 from the germline V gene are SGHRS and YFSETQ. DNA of the CDR3: TGCGCCAGCAGCCCGGGACAGGGATCGTACAATGAGCAGTTCTTC. It specifies CASSPGQGSYNEQFF.

This rearrangement joins TRBV2 to TRBJ2-5, with 8 bases that match TRBD1. Trimming removed 6 bases from V and 3 bases from J; junction bases left unmatched: 3. This CDR3 spans 13 amino acids. Germline V gives CDR1 SNHLY, CDR2 FYNNEI. The CDR3 protein is CASSVDREETQYF. DNA for the CDR3: TGTGCCAGCAGCGTGGACAGGGAAGAGACCCAGTACTTC.

The CDR3 here is CASSEGVDNSPLHF. The CDR3 DNA sequence: TGTGCCAGCTCCGAAGGGGTTGATAATTCACCCCTCCACTTT. The chain links TRBV18 to TRBJ1-6; the D gene is possibly TRBD1 (5 bases). V dropped 6 bases and J dropped 5 bases, with 11 bases sitting between them. CDR3 length equals 14 residues. Germline V lookup: CDR1 KGHSH, CDR2 LQKENI.

The genes are TRBV7-9 and TRBJ2-3, with a tentative D call TRBD2 (5 bases). Germline V gene lookup returns CDR1 SEHNR and CDR2 FQNEAQ (reference sequence). The V gene lost 7 bases and the J gene lost 7 bases, with 12 bases spanning the gap. The CDR3 covers 12 residues. CDR3: CASILSGNTQYF. CDR3 DNA sequence: TGTGCCAGCATCCTGTCGGGAAATACGCAGTATTTT.

V usage is TRBV9 and J usage is TRBJ1-6; D is perhaps TRBD1 (6 bases). The V gene's germline CDR1 is SGDLS and CDR2 YYNGEE. Deletions cut 0 bases from V and 8 bases from J, with 12 bases between. CDR3 length: 15 amino acids. In nucleotides, the CDR3 is TGTGCCAGCAGCGTAGAAGGGGGAAGGGATTCACCCCTCCACTTT. This gives the protein CASSVEGGRDSPLHF. The complete variable domain, with remaining parts taken from reference TRBV9 and TRBJ1-6, reads DSGVTQTPKHLITATGQRVTLRCSPRSGDLSVYWYQQSLDQGLQFLIQYYNGEERAKGNILERFSAQQFPDLHSELNLSSLELGDSALYFCASSVEGGRDSPLHFGNGTRLTVT.

The chain employs TRBV5-6 and TRBJ1-6; TRBD1 is a possible D gene (5 bases). This CDR3 is 12 amino acids long. The V and J ends lost 4 bases and 10 bases respectively, with 9 bases between them. CDR1 is SGHDT and CDR2 is YYEEEE in the germline V gene. The CDR3 sequence: CASSRGVSPLHF. The CDR3 nucleotides read TGTGCCAGCAGCCGGGGGGTATCACCCCTCCACTTT. Full variable domain (rest looked up from reference TRBV5-6 and TRBJ1-6): DAGVTQSPTHLIKTRGQQVTLRCSPKSGHDTVSWYQQALGQGPQFIFQYYEEEERQRGNFPDRFSGHQFPNYSSELNVNALLLGDSALYLCASSRGVSPLHFGNGTRLTVT.

V and J are TRBV5-4 and TRBJ1-2; 9 bases are a match to TRBD1. The CDR3 extends over 15 amino acids. The germline V gene encodes CDR1 SGHNT and CDR2 YYREEE (reference sequence). The trim removed 4 bases at V and 4 bases at J, leaving 8 bases unmatched. The CDR3 sequence is CASSRSGTGIYGYTF. For the CDR3, the DNA is TGTGCCAGCAGCCGATCCGGGACAGGGATCTATGGCTACACCTTC.

This clone was picked up one time. The chain uses TRBV28 and TRBJ2-3; D is uncertain. The ends were cut back, 5 bases at V and 2 bases at J, with 14 bases in the middle. Germline CDR1 MDHEN, CDR2 SYDVKM. The CDR3 consists of 15 residues. The CDR3 region is CASSPPDRHTDTQYF. In DNA form, the CDR3 reads TGTGCCAGCAGTCCACCTGACCGACACACAGATACGCAGTATTTT.

The CDR3 coding sequence is TGTGCCAGCAGCCGCGCGGGCGACACCTACAATGAGCAGTTCTTC. Its translation is CASSRAGDTYNEQFF. V is TRBV3-1 (or the pseudogene TRBV3-2) and J is TRBJ2-1; possible D gene TRBD2, 5 bases. CDR3 length: 15 amino acids. Deletions cut 4 bases from V and 2 bases from J, with 12 bases between. Looked up from germline, CDR1 is LGHDT and CDR2 is YNNKEL (reference sequence).

V gene TRBV5-1 combines with J gene TRBJ2-3; 8 nucleotides match TRBD2. With 4 bases clipped from V and 7 bases from J, the junction kept 11 bases outside the gene matches. The CDR3 spans 15 residues. Germline V gene lookup returns CDR1 SGHRS and CDR2 YFSETQ. CDR3 sequence (DNA): TGCGCCAGCAGCCCAGTTCGGGGGGGGCCAAATACGCAGTATTTT. Its translation is CASSPVRGGPNTQYF. The complete variable domain, with remaining parts taken from reference TRBV5-1 and TRBJ2-3, reads KAGVTQTPRYLIKTRGQQVTLSCSPISGHRSVSWYQQTPGQGLQFLFEYFSETQRNKGNFPGRFSGRQFSNSRSEMNVSTLELGDSALYLCASSPVRGGPNTQYFGPGTRLTVL.

This chain links TRBV6-1 with TRBJ2-2; D is ambiguous. V was shortened by 1 base and J by 7 bases, with 4 bases between the two germline ends. The CDR3 extends over 12 amino acids. Germline V gives CDR1 MNHNS, CDR2 SASEGT. Written as DNA, the CDR3 is TGTGCCAGCAGTGAAGGAGTCGGGGAGCTGTTTTTT. Residues: CASSEGVGELFF.

This chain links TRBV6-5 with TRBJ2-4, with D maybe TRBD1 (6 bases). V gave up 2 bases and J gave up 1 base, with 9 bases separating them. This CDR3 region has 15 residues. Germline CDR1 is MNHEY and CDR2 is SVGAGI. The CDR3 protein is CASSYPRGAKNIQYF. As DNA, the CDR3 is TGTGCCAGCAGTTACCCTAGGGGGGCCAAAAACATTCAGTACTTC.

The gene calls are TRBV24-1 and TRBJ2-1; 7 nucleotides align to TRBD1. The CDR3 has 15 residues. The ends lost 7 bases at V and 4 bases at J; junction bases unmatched: 9. The germline CDR1 and CDR2 sequences are KGHDR and SFDVKD. The CDR3 DNA is TGTGCCACCAGCACCTGGACAGGATCATACAATGAGCAGTTCTTC. It specifies CATSTWTGSYNEQFF.

This clone was seen a few times. This chain connects TRBV6-1 to TRBJ2-7, with D perhaps TRBD2 (6 bases). In germline, CDR1 is MNHNS, CDR2 SASEGT. Trimming took off 0 bases at V and 0 bases at J, with 15 bases between the two ends. The CDR3 loop spans 17 amino acids. This chain's CDR3 is CASSEARGGVRSYEQYF. In DNA, the CDR3 is TGTGCCAGCAGTGAAGCGCGAGGCGGGGTCCGCTCCTACGAGCAGTACTTC.

The V and J genes are TRBV14 and TRBJ2-3; D call uncertain. V was pared by 1 base and J by 5 bases, with 10 bases between. Per the germline V gene, CDR1 is SGHDN and CDR2 is FVKESK. The CDR3 runs to 14 residues. CDR3 amino acids: CASSQGEWRDTQYF. The CDR3, as DNA: TGTGCCAGCAGCCAAGGCGAGTGGAGAGATACGCAGTATTTT.

The chain recombines TRBV15 with TRBJ1-6, with D hard to call. V was clipped by 0 bases and J by 9 bases, with 6 bases between them. The CDR3 loop spans 13 amino acids. Germline V gene data show CDR1 as LNHNV and CDR2 as YYDKDF (reference sequence). CDR3 DNA sequence: TGTGCCACCAGCAGAGATCCCAGTTCACCCCTCCACTTT. Translated, it gives CATSRDPSSPLHF. Combining the CDR3 with reference TRBV15 and TRBJ1-6 gives the whole variable domain DAMVIQNPRYQVTQFGKPVTLSCSQTLNHNVMYWYQQKSSQAPKLLFHYYDKDFNNEADTPDNFQSRRPNTSFCFLDIRSPGLGDTAMYLCATSRDPSSPLHFGNGTRLTVT.

V is TRBV7-9 and J is TRBJ2-1; possible D gene TRBD2, 6 bases. Germline-derived CDR1 and CDR2 are SEHNR and FQNEAQ (reference sequence). Trimming left V 2 bases short and J 5 bases short, with 13 bases between. CDR3 length equals 15 residues. The CDR3 loop reads CASSLKGLVNNEQFF. CDR3 sequence (DNA): TGTGCCAGCAGCTTAAAGGGACTGGTTAACAATGAGCAGTTCTTC.